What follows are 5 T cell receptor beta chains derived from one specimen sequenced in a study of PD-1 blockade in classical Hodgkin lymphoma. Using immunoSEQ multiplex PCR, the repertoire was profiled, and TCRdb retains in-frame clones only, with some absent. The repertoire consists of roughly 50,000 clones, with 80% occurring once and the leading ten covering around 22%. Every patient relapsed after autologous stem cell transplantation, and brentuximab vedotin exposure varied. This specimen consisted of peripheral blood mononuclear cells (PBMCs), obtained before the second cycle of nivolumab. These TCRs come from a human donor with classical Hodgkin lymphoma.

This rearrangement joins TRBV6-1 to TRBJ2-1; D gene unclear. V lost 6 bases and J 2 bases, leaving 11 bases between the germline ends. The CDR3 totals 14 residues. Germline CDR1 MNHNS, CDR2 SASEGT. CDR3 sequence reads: CASRVHITYNEQFF. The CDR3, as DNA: TGTGCCAGCAGGGTCCACATCACCTACAATGAGCAGTTCTTC.

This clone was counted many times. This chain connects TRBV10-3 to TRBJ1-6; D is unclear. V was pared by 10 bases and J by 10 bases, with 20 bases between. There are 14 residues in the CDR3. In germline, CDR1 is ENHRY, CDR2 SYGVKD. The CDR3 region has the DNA TGTGCCAGTTCGGGAGGCCTTTGGAACTCACCCCTCCACTTT. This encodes CASSGGLWNSPLHF.

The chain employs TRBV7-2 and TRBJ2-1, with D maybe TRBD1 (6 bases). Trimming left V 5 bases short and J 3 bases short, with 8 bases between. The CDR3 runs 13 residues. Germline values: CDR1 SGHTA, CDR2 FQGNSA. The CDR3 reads CASSGDIYNEQFF. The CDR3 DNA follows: TGTGCCAGCAGCGGGGACATCTACAATGAGCAGTTCTTC.

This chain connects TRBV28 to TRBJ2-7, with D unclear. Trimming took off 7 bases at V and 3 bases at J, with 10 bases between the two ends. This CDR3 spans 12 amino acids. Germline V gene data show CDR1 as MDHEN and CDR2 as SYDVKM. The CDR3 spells CASTSTSYEQYF. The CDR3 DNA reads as TGTGCCAGCACCTCAACCAGCTACGAGCAGTACTTC.

As DNA, the CDR3 is TGCGCCAGCAGTGAGTCGAGTATTGCGGGCTACACCTTC. This sequence encodes CASSESSIAGYTF. This chain uses TRBV10-2 with TRBJ1-2, with D unresolved. Germline V gene lookup returns CDR1 WSHSY and CDR2 SAAADI. The length of the CDR3 is 13 residues. The ends were cut back, 0 bases at V and 8 bases at J, with 10 bases in the middle.